The 11 T cell receptor beta chains in this list originate from one sample, sequenced in a study of vaccination and CD4 T cells after COVID-19. Scientists ran DNA taken from cultured CD4+ T cells through the Oncomine TCR Beta short-read assay for sequencing. Each CDR3 protein is one row after TCRdb ran MiXCR on the PCR reads. The top ten clones hold 34% of a sample with 7,200 or so distinct CDR3 sequences, approximately 60% of them seen once. Treatment given: roughly 10-day PBMC culture with coronavirus spike peptide pools or control peptides (ViraFEST assay). No cognate antigen is known for these TCRs. Sequenced material: CD4+ T cells from blood, cultured in vitro. These receptors originate from a human donor who had recovered from COVID-19.

The rearrangement joins TRBV27 to TRBJ2-3; tentatively, D is TRBD2 (6 bases). Germline CDR1 MNHEY, CDR2 SMNVEV (reference sequence). Trimming cost V 5 bases and J 1 base, with 19 bases left between them. The CDR3 covers 17 residues. In DNA form, the CDR3 reads TGTGCCAGCAGTCCTACCATTCCGGGACTCGGCACAGATACGCAGTATTTT. Protein: CASSPTIPGLGTDTQYF.

This clonotype was picked up a small number of times. The CDR3 spells CSAPDEEGGHSNQPQHF. The CDR3 DNA reads TGCAGTGCTCCCGATGAGGAAGGAGGACATAGCAATCAGCCCCAGCATTTT. V gene TRBV20-1 combines with J gene TRBJ1-5, with D tentatively TRBD1 (5 bases). Germline V gives CDR1 DFQATT, CDR2 SNEGSKA (reference sequence). The CDR3 totals 17 residues. V lost 5 bases and J 0 bases, leaving 20 bases between the germline ends.

V is TRBV28 and J is TRBJ1-2; D uncertain. CDR1 is MDHEN, CDR2 SYDVKM, per germline. V lost 3 bases and J lost 8, with 16 bases in between. The CDR3 is 14 residues long. CDR3 residues: CASSFGRNFGGYTF. Here the CDR3 DNA reads TGTGCCAGCAGTTTTGGGAGAAATTTTGGGGGCTACACCTTC.

Within the sample, this clonotype is large. The chain couples TRBV5-1 to TRBJ2-5; 7 bases are a match to TRBD2. Germline CDR1 reads SGHRS; CDR2 reads YFSETQ. J lost 2 bases, V lost 4 bases, and 8 bases had no gene match. The length of the CDR3 is 15 residues. This CDR3 reads CASSPLGREQETQYF. The CDR3 bases are TGCGCCAGCAGCCCCCTGGGGAGGGAACAAGAGACCCAGTACTTC.

This clonotype was observed a handful of times. The rearrangement joins TRBV20-1 to TRBJ2-2; TRBD2 matches 12 bases. The V segment lost 6 bases and the J segment 9 bases; nucleotides outside the gene matches: 5. The CDR3 totals 13 residues. The germline gives CDR1 DFQATT, CDR2 SNEGSKA (reference sequence). CDR3 bases: TGCAGTGCGCTAACTAGCGGGGGGCGGGAGCTGTTTTTT. This gives the protein CSALTSGGRELFF.

A few counts support this clonotype. The chain links TRBV30 to TRBJ2-1; 12 bases align to TRBD2. Germline V gene lookup returns CDR1 GTSNPN and CDR2 SVGIG (reference sequence). The CDR3 loop spans 14 amino acids. Unmatched junction bases numbered 5, after V lost 7 bases and J lost 4 bases. The CDR3 spells CAFSLAGGYNEQFF. In nucleotides, the CDR3 is TGTGCCTTCTCCCTAGCGGGGGGGTACAATGAGCAGTTCTTC.

The chain couples TRBV28 to TRBJ1-2; no clear D gene. The CDR3 totals 13 residues. V was pared by 6 bases and J by 4 bases, with 12 bases between. Per the germline V gene, CDR1 is MDHEN and CDR2 is SYDVKM. CDR3 nucleotides: TGTGCCAGCAGCCCCAGGCCATTCTATGGCTACACCTTC. It yields the protein CASSPRPFYGYTF.

This rearrangement joins TRBV20-1 to TRBJ2-5, with D unclear. The CDR3 totals 12 residues. Germline V gene sequence: CDR1 DFQATT, CDR2 SNEGSKA (reference sequence). The V end was cut by 2 bases, the J end by 4 bases, with 8 bases between. CDR3 protein: CSARMSTETQYF. The CDR3 coding sequence is TGCAGTGCTAGAATGAGCACAGAGACCCAGTACTTC.

The chain recombines TRBV28 with TRBJ1-5; D is possibly TRBD1 (5 bases). This CDR3 region has 15 residues. V dropped 4 bases and J dropped 6 bases, with 16 bases sitting between them. CDR1 and CDR2 (germline): MDHEN, SYDVKM. This CDR3 is CASSWGRGYSQPQHF. The DNA of the CDR3 is TGTGCCAGCAGTTGGGGTAGGGGCTACAGTCAGCCCCAGCATTTT.

The chain is built from TRBV9 and TRBJ2-7; the D gene is possibly TRBD1 (6 bases). Germline V CDR1 and CDR2: SGDLS, YYNGEE. Deletions cut 0 bases from V and 6 bases from J, with 10 bases between. The CDR3 runs to 13 residues. The CDR3 bases are TGTGCCAGCAGCGTAGCACAGGGAACCGAGCAGTACTTC. This encodes CASSVAQGTEQYF. Variable domain in full (rest from reference TRBV9 and TRBJ2-7): DSGVTQTPKHLITATGQRVTLRCSPRSGDLSVYWYQQSLDQGLQFLIQYYNGEERAKGNILERFSAQQFPDLHSELNLSSLELGDSALYFCASSVAQGTEQYFGPGTRLTVT.

V is TRBV7-8 and J is TRBJ1-5; no reliable D call. Germline V gene sequence: CDR1 SGHVS, CDR2 FQNEAQ. Trimming removed 5 bases from V and 5 bases from J, with 16 bases in between. The CDR3 is made up of 15 amino acids. CDR3 DNA: TGTGCCAGCAGCCAGGACCCTGGACTGTATCAGCCCCAGCATTTT. Protein: CASSQDPGLYQPQHF.